This TCR beta chain appears in the sequencing data of a study of blood T cells in healthy people across ages. This CDR3 region has 15 residues. Trimming took 8 bases from V and 2 from J, leaving 18 bases between them. The germline gives CDR1 SGHVS, CDR2 FQNEAQ. This clonotype was observed a few times. Antigen unknown. For the second PCR, which ran for about 7 to 11 cycles, a sample-barcoded 5' primer and a J-beta primer mix were used. Unique molecular identifiers of 12 random nucleotides labeled each cDNA. TCRdb reprocessed the 5' RACE reads via MiXCR and lists one record per CDR3 protein. The repertoire holds 1,500,000 or so distinct CDR3 sequences, with approximately 39% as singletons. Study results and caveats: Unknown CMV status may confound age-related changes in expanded clones. Compared with aged donors, long-lived donors showed fewer expanded clones, suggesting selection. Among T cells, TCR beta diversity per million cells dropped roughly linearly as age rose.

The sequencing sample was made of blood. The chain joins TRBV7-8 to TRBJ1-2; D call uncertain. The source of this sequence is a woman younger than 30 in good health. CDR3 amino acids: CASGPRSQSNYGYTF. The CDR3 DNA reads as TGTGCCAGCGGGCCCAGGTCACAGAGCAACTATGGCTACACCTTC.